This T cell receptor (beta chain) was profiled in a study of blood T cell repertoires in COVID-19. Study at large: COVID-19 samples, acute and convalescent, were from the United States, Italy and Spain. PBMCs, B-cell-depleted T cells, or T cells were the source of the cDNA or gDNA that made up the material.

This CDR3 has 15 residues. With 3 bases clipped from V and 4 bases from J, the junction kept 6 bases outside the gene matches. Germline lookup yields CDR1 LNHDA and CDR2 SQIVND (reference sequence). During active infection, Seattle patients enrolled and were then monitored through disease. Original processing methods: Amplified reference gene primers provided the basis for estimating nucleated cell counts. Measured with immunoSEQ multiplex PCR; TCRdb has only the in-frame clones, and not every one. The DNA gave D and trimming, while V, J and clone size come from that table. The sample carries 350,000 or so clones, approximately 89% recorded once.

The rearrangement joins TRBV19 to TRBJ2-1; 7 bases map to TRBD2. The clonotype was recovered from a woman aged 25-40 years with COVID-19, enrolled during active disease. Input material: peripheral blood. CDR3 DNA: TGTGCCAGTAGTATTATTCTAGCGGCGTACAATGAGCAGTTCTTC. Protein product: CASSIILAAYNEQFF.